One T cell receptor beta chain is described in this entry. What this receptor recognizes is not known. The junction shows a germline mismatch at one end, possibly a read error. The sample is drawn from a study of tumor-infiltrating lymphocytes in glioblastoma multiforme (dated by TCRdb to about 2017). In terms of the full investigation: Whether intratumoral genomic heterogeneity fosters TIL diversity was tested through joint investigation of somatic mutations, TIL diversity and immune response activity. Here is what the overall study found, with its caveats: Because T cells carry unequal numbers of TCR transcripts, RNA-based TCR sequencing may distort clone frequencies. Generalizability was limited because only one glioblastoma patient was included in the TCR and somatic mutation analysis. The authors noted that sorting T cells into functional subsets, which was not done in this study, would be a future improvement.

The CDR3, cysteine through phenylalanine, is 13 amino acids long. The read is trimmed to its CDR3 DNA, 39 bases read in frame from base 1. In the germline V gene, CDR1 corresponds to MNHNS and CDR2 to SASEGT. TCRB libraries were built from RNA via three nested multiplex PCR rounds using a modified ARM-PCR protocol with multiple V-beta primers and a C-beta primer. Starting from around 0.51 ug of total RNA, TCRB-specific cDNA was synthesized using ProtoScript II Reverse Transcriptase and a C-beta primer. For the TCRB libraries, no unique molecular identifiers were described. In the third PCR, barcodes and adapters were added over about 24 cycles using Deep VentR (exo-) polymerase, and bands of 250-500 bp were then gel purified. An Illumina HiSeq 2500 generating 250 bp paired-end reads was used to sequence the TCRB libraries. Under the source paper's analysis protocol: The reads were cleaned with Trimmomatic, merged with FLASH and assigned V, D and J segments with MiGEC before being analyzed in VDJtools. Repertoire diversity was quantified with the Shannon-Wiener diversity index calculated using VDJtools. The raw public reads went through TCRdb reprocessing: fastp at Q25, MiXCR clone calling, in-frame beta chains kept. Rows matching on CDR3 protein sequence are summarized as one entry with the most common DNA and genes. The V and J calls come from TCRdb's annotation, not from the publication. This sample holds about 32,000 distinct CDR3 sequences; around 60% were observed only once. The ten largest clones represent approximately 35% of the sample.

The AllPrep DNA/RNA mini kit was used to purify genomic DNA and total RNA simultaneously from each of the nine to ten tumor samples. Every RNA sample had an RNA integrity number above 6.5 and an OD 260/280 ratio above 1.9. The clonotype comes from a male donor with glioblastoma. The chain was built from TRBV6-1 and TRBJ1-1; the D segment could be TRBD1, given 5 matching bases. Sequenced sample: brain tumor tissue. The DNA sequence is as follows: TGTGCCAGCAGTTATGGGGGGTACAATGAAGCCTTCTTT. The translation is CASSYGGYNEAFF.